This passage covers 10 T cell receptor beta chains from one sample sequenced in a study of Ad26.COV2.S vaccination and SARS-CoV-2 variants. Assay used: immunoSEQ multiplex PCR; TCRdb lists only in-frame clones, some missing. The table includes 350,000 to 450,000 clones, approximately 90% detected once. Regarding treatment: around 19 received Ad26.COV2.S at low or high dose, single or two shots; five or six received placebo; per-sample allocation not given. The samples were gathered on day 63 after the first injection of vaccine or placebo. The sequencing here drew on peripheral blood, taken in a trial of Ad26.COV2.S vaccine versus placebo. These receptors all come from a person between 18 and 65 years old who received the Ad26.COV2.S COVID-19 vaccine or a placebo.

The V call is TRBV5-1, the J call TRBJ1-2; D is ambiguous. Trimming stripped 0 bases from V and 8 bases from J, with 11 bases between. The CDR3 is made up of 13 amino acids. Looked up from germline, CDR1 is SGHRS and CDR2 is YFSETQ. CDR3 nucleotide sequence: TGCGCCAGCAGCTTGGAGGGTTTGGAAGGCTACACCTTC. Translated: CASSLEGLEGYTF.

This chain connects TRBV10-2 to TRBJ1-6; 7 positions match TRBD1. The ends lost 3 bases at V and 6 bases at J; junction bases unmatched: 5. This CDR3 has 15 amino acids. The germline gives CDR1 WSHSY, CDR2 SAAADI. The CDR3 DNA reads TGCGCCAGCAGTGAAGTGACAGGGAGTAATTCACCCCTCCACTTT. Amino acid sequence: CASSEVTGSNSPLHF.

The rearrangement links TRBV9 to TRBJ2-5; D might be TRBD1 (6 bases). CDR1 is SGDLS, CDR2 YYNGEE, per germline. There are 14 residues in the CDR3. V lost 3 bases and J 4 bases, leaving 13 bases between the germline ends. CDR3 coding DNA: TGTGCCAGCAGCGCGGCTACAGGGCCAGAGACCCAGTACTTC. Protein product: CASSAATGPETQYF. The variable domain in full, with the rest retrieved from reference TRBV9 and TRBJ2-5, is DSGVTQTPKHLITATGQRVTLRCSPRSGDLSVYWYQQSLDQGLQFLIQYYNGEERAKGNILERFSAQQFPDLHSELNLSSLELGDSALYFCASSAATGPETQYFGPGTRLLVL.

The chain combines TRBV15 with TRBJ1-1; D unclear. Germline V gene sequence: CDR1 LNHNV, CDR2 YYDKDF (reference sequence). V was pared by 1 base and J by 0 bases, with 9 bases between. This CDR3 contains 15 residues. The CDR3: CATSRAGQVNTEAFF. CDR3 nucleotides: TGTGCCACCAGCAGAGCCGGGCAGGTGAACACTGAAGCTTTCTTT.

In the case of this clone: Sequence at one end of the junction differs from germline and may be a read error. The chain uses TRBV18 and TRBJ2-1; D could derive from TRBD1 or TRBD2 (6 bases each). This CDR3 spans 14 amino acids. Germline values: CDR1 KGHSH, CDR2 LQKENI. In nucleotides, the CDR3 is TGTGCCAGCTCGCCACAGGGCCGGGAGAATGAGCAGTTCTTC. This translates into CASSPQGRENEQFF.

This chain uses TRBV14 with TRBJ1-6, with a weak D call TRBD1 (5 bases). V lost 4 bases, J lost 4 bases, and 17 bases lay in between. Germline lookup yields CDR1 SGHDN and CDR2 FVKESK. This CDR3 region has 17 residues. The CDR3, as DNA: TGTGCCAGCAGCCGAGCCCTGGAGACAGATTATAATTCACCCCTCCACTTT. It codes for CASSRALETDYNSPLHF.

Concerning this clone: Different DNA sequences within this sample yield the same CDR3. The chain is built from TRBV7-9 and TRBJ1-2; 9 bases agree with TRBD1. This CDR3 spans 15 amino acids. The J segment lost 3 bases and the V segment lost 2 bases, leaving 4 bases of the junction unmatched. The germline gives CDR1 SEHNR, CDR2 FQNEAQ (reference sequence). CDR3 residues: CASSLPRTGDYGYTF. The DNA for the CDR3 is TGTGCCAGCAGCTTACCCCGGACAGGGGACTATGGCTACACCTTC.

The chain combines TRBV2 with TRBJ1-2; 7 bases align to TRBD1. This CDR3 is built from 15 residues. The J segment lost 4 bases and the V segment lost 8 bases, leaving 13 bases of the junction unmatched. Germline loops: CDR1 SNHLY, CDR2 FYNNEI. The CDR3 protein is CASQNNRGRAYGYTF. The CDR3, as DNA: TGTGCCAGCCAGAATAATAGGGGGCGCGCCTATGGCTACACCTTC.

The gene calls are TRBV2 and TRBJ2-3, with 12 positions matching TRBD2. The V segment lost 7 bases and the J segment 0 bases; nucleotides outside the gene matches: 2. The CDR3 loop spans 15 amino acids. Germline V gene lookup returns CDR1 SNHLY and CDR2 FYNNEI. Written as DNA, the CDR3 is TGTGCCAGCATAGGACTAGCGGGGAGCACAGATACGCAGTATTTT. It is translated as CASIGLAGSTDTQYF.

The chain combines TRBV10-3 with TRBJ2-3, with unresolved D. With 0 bases removed from V and 4 bases from J, the gap between germline ends came to 5 bases. The CDR3 runs to 13 residues. Germline V gene lookup returns CDR1 ENHRY and CDR2 SYGVKD. CDR3 in amino acids: CAISESDADTQYF. The CDR3 bases are TGTGCCATCAGTGAGTCGGACGCAGATACGCAGTATTTT.